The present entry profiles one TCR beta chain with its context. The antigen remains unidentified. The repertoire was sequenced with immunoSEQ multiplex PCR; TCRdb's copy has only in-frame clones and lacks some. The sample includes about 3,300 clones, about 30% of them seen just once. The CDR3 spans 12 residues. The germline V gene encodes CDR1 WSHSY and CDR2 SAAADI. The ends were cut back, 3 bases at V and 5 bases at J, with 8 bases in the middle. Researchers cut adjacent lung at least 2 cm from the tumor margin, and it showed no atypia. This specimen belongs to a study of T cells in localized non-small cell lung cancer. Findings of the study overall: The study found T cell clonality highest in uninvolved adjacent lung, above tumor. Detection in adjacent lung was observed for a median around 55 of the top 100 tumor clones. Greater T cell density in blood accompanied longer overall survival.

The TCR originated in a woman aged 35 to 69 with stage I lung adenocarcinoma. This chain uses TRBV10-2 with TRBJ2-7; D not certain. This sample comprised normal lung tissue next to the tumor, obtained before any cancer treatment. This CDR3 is CASSDPVNEQYF. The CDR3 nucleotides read TGCGCCAGCAGTGACCCCGTTAACGAGCAGTACTTC.